This T cell receptor (beta chain) was identified in a study of blood T cell repertoires in COVID-19. TCRdb's copy holds only in-frame clones and misses some; the assay was immunoSEQ multiplex PCR. The table includes 150,000 to 200,000 clones, about four fifths detected once. This clone came up once. The CDR3 extends over 15 amino acids. From germline, CDR1 is SGHRS and CDR2 YFSETQ. The V and J ends lost 4 bases and 3 bases, in that order; junction bases with no gene match: 9. The chain is built from TRBV5-1 and TRBJ2-5, with TRBD1 matching 7 bases. This clonotype was sampled from a man aged 55-75 years with active or convalescent COVID-19. The sequencing input was peripheral blood. CDR3 protein: CASSRGGPEEETQYF. CDR3 sequence (DNA): TGCGCCAGCAGCCGAGGGGGCCCCGAGGAAGAGACCCAGTACTTC.